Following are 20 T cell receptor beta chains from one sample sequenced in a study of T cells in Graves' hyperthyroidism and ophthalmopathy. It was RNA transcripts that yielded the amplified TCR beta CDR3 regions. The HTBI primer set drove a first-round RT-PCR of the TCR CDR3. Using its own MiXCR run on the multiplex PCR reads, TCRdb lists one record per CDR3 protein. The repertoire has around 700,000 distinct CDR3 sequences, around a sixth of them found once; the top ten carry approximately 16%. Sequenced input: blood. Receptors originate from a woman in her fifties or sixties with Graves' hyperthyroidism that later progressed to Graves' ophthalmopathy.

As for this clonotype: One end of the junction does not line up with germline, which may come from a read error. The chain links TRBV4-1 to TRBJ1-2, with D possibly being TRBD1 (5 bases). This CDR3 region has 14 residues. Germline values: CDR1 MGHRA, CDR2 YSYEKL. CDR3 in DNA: TGCGCCAGCAGCCACGCCAGGGCCTCCCATGGCCACACCTTC. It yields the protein CASSHARASHGHTF.

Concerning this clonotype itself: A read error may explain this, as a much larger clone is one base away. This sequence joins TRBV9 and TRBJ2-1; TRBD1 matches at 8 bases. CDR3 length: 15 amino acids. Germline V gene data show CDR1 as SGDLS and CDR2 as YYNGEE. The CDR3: CASSVGHRGANERFF. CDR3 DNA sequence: TGTGCCAGCAGCGTAGGTCACAGGGGGGCCAATGAGCGGTTCTTC.

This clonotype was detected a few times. For the CDR3, the DNA is TGTGCCAGCAGCTTAGCGGGGACTGCAACTCCCAGGGGCTACGAGCAGTACTTC. Its translation: CASSLAGTATPRGYEQYF. V is TRBV7-6 and J is TRBJ2-7; D might be TRBD1 or TRBD2, each matching 6 bases. The CDR3 consists of 18 residues. Germline V lookup: CDR1 SGHVS, CDR2 FNYEAQ. With 0 bases removed from V and 3 bases from J, the gap between germline ends came to 21 bases.

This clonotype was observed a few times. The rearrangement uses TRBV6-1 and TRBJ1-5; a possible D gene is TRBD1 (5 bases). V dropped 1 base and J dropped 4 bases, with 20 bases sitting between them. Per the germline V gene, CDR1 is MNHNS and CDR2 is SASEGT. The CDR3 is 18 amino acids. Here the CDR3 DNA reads TGTGCCAGCAGTGAAGAGTCTCAGGGACTGGGTTGGAATCAGCCCCAGCATTTT. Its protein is CASSEESQGLGWNQPQHF.

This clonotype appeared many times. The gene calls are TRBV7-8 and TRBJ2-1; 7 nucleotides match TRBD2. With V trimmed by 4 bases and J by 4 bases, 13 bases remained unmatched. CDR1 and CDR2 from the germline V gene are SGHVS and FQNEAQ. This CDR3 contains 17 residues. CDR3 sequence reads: CASSSLTGLEAYNEQFF. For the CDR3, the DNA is TGTGCCAGCAGCTCCTTAACAGGACTAGAGGCGTACAATGAGCAGTTCTTC.

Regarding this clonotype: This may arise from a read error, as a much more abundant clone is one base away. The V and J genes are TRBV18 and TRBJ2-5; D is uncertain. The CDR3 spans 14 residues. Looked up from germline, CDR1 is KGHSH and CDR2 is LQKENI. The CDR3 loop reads CASPPTQTQETQYF. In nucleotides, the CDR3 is TGTGCCAGCCCACCTACACAGACCCAAGAGACCCAGTACTTC.

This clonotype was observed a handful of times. The CDR3 DNA reads TGTGCCAGCAGCCTCCGTAGGACAGGCCAAGAGACCCAGTACTTC. Translating gives CASSLRRTGQETQYF. The rearrangement links TRBV13 to TRBJ2-5, with 7 bases fitting TRBD1. V lost 5 bases to trimming and J lost 1 base; unmatched junction nucleotides: 7. Germline CDR1 reads PRHDT; CDR2 reads FYEKMQ (reference sequence). The CDR3 loop spans 15 amino acids.

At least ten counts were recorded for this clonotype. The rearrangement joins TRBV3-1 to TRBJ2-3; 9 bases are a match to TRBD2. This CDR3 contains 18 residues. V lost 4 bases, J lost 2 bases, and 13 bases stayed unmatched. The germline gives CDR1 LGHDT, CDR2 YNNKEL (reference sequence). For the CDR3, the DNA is TGTGCCAGCAGCCTCTCGGGGGCGGGGGGGCTATACACAGATACGCAGTATTTT. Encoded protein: CASSLSGAGGLYTDTQYF.

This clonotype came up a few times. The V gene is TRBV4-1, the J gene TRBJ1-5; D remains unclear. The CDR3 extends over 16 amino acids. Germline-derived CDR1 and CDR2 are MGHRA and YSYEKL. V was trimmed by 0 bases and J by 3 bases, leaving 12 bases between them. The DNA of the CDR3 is TGCGCCAGCAGCCAAGATATGGGCCACAACAATCAGCCCCAGCATTTT. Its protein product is CASSQDMGHNNQPQHF.

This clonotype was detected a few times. CDR3 in amino acids: CASSLAGGGVGYTF. The CDR3 nucleotides are TGCGCCAGCAGCTTGGCCGGAGGGGGCGTCGGCTACACCTTC. The rearrangement links TRBV5-1 to TRBJ1-2; 7 bases align to TRBD1. J lost 8 bases, V lost 0 bases, and 7 bases had no gene match. Germline V CDR1 and CDR2: SGHRS, YFSETQ. The CDR3 totals 14 residues.

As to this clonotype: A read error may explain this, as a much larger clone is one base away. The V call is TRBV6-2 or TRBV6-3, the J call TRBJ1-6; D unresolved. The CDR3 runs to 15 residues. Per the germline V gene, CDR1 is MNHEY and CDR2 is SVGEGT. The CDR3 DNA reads TGTACCAGCAGCGTGGACCGTGGGGTGAGTTCACCCCTCCACTTT. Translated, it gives CTSSVDRGVSSPLHF.

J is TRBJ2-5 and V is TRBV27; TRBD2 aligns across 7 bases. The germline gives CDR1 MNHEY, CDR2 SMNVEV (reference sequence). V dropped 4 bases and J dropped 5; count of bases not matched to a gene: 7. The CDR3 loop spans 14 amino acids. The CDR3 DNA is TGTGCCAGCAGTTACATCGGGGGGTTCGAGACCCAGTACTTC. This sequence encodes CASSYIGGFETQYF.

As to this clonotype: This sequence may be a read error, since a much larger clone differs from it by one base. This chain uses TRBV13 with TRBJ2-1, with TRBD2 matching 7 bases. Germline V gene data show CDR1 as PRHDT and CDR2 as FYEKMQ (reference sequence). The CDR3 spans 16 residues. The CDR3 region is CASSPQRGSSHNEQFF. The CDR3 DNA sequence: TGTGCCAGCAGCCCCCAGCGGGGTAGCTCCCACAATGAGCAGTTCTTC.

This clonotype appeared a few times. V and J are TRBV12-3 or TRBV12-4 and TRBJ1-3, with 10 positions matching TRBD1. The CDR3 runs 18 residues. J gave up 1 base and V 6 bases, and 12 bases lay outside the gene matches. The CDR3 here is CASSRTDRGLSSGNTIYF. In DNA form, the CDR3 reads TGTGCCAGCAGCAGAACCGACAGGGGGCTTTCATCTGGAAACACCATATATTTT.

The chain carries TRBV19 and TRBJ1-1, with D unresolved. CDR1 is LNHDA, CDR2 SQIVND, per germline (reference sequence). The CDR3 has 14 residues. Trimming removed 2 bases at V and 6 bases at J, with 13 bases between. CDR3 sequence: CASSIPNSGAEAFF. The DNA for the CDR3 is TGTGCCAGTAGTATACCCAATAGTGGAGCTGAAGCTTTCTTT.

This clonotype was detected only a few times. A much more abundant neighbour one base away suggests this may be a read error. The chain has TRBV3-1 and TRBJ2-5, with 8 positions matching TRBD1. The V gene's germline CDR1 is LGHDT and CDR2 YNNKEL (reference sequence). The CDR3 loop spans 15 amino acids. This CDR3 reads CASSRQGKGQETQHF. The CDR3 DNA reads TGTGCCAGCAGCCGACAGGGGAAAGGGCAAGAGACCCAGCACTTC.

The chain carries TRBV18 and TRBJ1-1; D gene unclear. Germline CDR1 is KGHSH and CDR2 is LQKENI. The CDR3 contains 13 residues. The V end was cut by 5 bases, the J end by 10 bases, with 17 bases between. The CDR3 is CASSANRDLVAFF. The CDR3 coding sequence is TGTGCCAGCTCAGCCAACCGAGACTTGGTAGCTTTCTTT.

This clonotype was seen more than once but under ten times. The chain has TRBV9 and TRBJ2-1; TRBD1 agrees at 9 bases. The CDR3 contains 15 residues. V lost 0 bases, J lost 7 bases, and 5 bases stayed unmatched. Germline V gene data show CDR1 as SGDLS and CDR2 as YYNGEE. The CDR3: CASSVEDRGRNEQFF. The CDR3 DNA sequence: TGTGCCAGCAGCGTAGAGGACAGGGGTAGGAATGAGCAGTTCTTC.

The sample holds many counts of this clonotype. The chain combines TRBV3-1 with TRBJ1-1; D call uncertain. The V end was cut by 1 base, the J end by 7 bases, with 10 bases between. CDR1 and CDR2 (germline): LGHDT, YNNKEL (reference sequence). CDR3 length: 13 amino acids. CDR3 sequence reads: CASSQVLSLEAFF. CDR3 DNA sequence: TGTGCCAGCAGCCAAGTTCTCAGCCTTGAAGCTTTCTTT. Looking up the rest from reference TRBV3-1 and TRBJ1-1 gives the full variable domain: DTAVSQTPKYLVTQMGNDKSIKCEQNLGHDTMYWYKQDSKKFLKIMFSYNNKELIINETVPNRFSPKSPDKAHLNLHINSLELGDSAVYFCASSQVLSLEAFFGQGTRLTVV.

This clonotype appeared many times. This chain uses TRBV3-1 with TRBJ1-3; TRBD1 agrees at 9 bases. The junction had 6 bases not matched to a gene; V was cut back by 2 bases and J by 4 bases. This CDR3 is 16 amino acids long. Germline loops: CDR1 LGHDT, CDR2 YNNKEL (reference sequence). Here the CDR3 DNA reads TGTGCCAGCAGCCAAATGGGGACAGGGCGAGGAAACACCATATATTTT. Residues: CASSQMGTGRGNTIYF.